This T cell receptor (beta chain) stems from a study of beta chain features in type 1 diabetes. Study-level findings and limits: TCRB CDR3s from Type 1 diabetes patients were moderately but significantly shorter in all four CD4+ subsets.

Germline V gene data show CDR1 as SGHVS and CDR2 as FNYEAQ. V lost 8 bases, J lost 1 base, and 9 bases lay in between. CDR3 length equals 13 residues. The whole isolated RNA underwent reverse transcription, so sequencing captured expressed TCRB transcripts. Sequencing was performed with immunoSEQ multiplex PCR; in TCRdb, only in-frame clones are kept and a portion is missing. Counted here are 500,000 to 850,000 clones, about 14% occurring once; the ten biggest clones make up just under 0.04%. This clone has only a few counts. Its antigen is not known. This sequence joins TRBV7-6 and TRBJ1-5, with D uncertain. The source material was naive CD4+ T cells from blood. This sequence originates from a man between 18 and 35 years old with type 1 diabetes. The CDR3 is CASGLDSNQPQHF. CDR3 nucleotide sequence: TGTGCCAGCGGGCTCGACAGCAATCAGCCCCAGCATTTT.